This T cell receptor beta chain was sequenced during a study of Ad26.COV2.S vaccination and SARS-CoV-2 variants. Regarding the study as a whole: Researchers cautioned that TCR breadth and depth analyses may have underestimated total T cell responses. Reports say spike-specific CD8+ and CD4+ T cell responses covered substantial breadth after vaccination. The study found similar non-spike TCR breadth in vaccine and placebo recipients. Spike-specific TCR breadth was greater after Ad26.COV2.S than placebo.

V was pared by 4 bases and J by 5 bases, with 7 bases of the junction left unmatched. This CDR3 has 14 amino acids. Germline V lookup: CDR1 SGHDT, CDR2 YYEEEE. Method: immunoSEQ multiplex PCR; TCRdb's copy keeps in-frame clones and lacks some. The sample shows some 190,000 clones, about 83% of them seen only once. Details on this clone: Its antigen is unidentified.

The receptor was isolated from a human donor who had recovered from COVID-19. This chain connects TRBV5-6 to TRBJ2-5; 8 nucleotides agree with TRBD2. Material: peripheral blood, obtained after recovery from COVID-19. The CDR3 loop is CASSLTSDRETQYF. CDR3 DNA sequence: TGTGCCAGCAGCCTGACTAGCGATCGGGAGACCCAGTACTTC.